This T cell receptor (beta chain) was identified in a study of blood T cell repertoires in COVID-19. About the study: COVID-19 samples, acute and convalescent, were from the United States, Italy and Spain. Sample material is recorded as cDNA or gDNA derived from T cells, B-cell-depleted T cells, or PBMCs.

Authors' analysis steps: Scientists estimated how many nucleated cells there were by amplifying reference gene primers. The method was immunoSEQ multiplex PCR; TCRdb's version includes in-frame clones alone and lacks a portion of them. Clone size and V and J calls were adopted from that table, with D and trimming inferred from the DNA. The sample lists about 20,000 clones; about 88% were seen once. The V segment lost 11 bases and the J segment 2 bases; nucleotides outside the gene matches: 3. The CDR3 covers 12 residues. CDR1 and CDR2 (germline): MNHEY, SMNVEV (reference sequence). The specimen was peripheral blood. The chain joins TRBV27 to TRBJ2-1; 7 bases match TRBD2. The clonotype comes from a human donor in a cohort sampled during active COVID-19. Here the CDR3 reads CALAVTYNEQFF. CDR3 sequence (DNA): TGTGCCCTAGCGGTTACCTACAATGAGCAGTTCTTC.